Listed below are T cell receptor beta chains from one sample, sequenced in a study of regulatory T cells in long-lasting Graves disease. TCRdb passed the multiplex PCR reads through MiXCR, listing each CDR3 protein once. The sample includes around 250,000 distinct CDR3 sequences, under 20% of them seen just once. These data also featured in a second study, about T cells in Graves' hyperthyroidism and ophthalmopathy.

Specimen: peripheral blood mononuclear cells (PBMCs), collected at new diagnosis, from a patient treated with antithyroid drugs. These receptors originate from a woman aged 25 to 39 with Graves disease. CDR3s leave out the opening cysteine and the closing phenylalanine or tryptophan. The D gene is left open where the match is weak.

d_call	v_call	j_call	cdr3_aa
TRBD1	TRBV3-1	TRBJ1-2	ASSSRQGYGYT
TRBD1	TRBV20-1	TRBJ1-4	SASLALTGEKLF
-	TRBV20-1	TRBJ1-6	SASPLRDSPLH
-	TRBV6-2/TRBV6-3	TRBJ1-4	ASSRDSATNEKLF
TRBD1	TRBV5-4	TRBJ1-1	ASSDHPGQTSEAF
-	TRBV14	TRBJ1-2	ASSQLDGRGSIGYT
-	TRBV5-1	TRBJ1-2	ASSTGGLFYGYT
TRBD2	TRBV9	TRBJ2-5	ASSVGRGGGYEQETQY
-	TRBV12-3/TRBV12-4	TRBJ1-4	ASSLVARKGEKLF
TRBD1	TRBV6-1	TRBJ2-5	ASRPDRGETQY
-	TRBV5-1	TRBJ2-5	ASFVVQETQY
TRBD1	TRBV20-1	TRBJ1-1	SAIITRDRGTEAF
-	TRBV5-5	TRBJ2-7	ASSLQGIRLKTDYEQY
-	TRBV3-1	TRBJ1-1	ASSQRQNTEAF
-	TRBV7-7	TRBJ2-2	ASSLSGIGTGELF
TRBD2	TRBV9	TRBJ2-1	ASSVPAGARFGEQF
-	TRBV9	TRBJ2-2	ASSVGTTNTGELF
-	TRBV5-1	TRBJ2-5	ASSLPFRLGSPGTQY
TRBD1	TRBV5-5	TRBJ1-2	ASSLMTPGQGAGGYT
TRBD2	TRBV12-3/TRBV12-4	TRBJ2-2	ASSVLAGATGELF
-	TRBV20-1	TRBJ1-5	SAFDPGGIQPQH
-	TRBV7-4	TRBJ1-3	ASSPSGGGNTIY
TRBD1	TRBV5-5	TRBJ1-6	ASSQPTGGSSYNSPLH
-	TRBV5-5	TRBJ2-3	ASSSPLQVILTDTQY
-	TRBV14	TRBJ1-2	ASSQDRARSYGYT
-	TRBV27	TRBJ2-7	ASSLSGFSYEQY
TRBD2	TRBV3-1	TRBJ2-3	ASRLNSGGGTDTQY
-	TRBV25-1	TRBJ2-1	ATKNGLFQF
TRBD2	TRBV20-1	TRBJ2-1	SARDLQAGGSSYNEQF
-	TRBV12-3/TRBV12-4	-	ASSLLGETQF
TRBD1	TRBV19	TRBJ1-2	ASSIDREGYGYT
-	TRBV19	TRBJ1-4	ASSMVVGRGEKLF
TRBD2	TRBV6-1	TRBJ2-3	ASSLRGGRVDTQY
TRBD2	TRBV20-1	TRBJ2-7	SAPLPGLAGSEQY
-	TRBV20-1	TRBJ2-2	SAEYRVSNTGELF
TRBD2	TRBV5-1	TRBJ2-1	ASSLGGLAGVYNEQF
TRBD1	TRBV27	TRBJ1-1	ASSSRTGRTEAF
TRBD1	TRBV3-1	TRBJ1-6	ASSHRRGQGWNSPLH
-	TRBV18	TRBJ2-2	ASSPGTDTGELF
TRBD1	TRBV28	TRBJ1-2	ASSLGGGAFHGYT